The clone carrying this T cell receptor (beta chain) was seen a few times. The antigen is undetermined. It was the library that attached unique molecular identifiers to individual cDNA molecules. The authors' processing: A per-sample median of roughly 96,000 TCRs was observed, with counts ranging from about 20,000 to 750,000. TCRdb ran MiXCR on the 5' RACE reads and lists one entry per CDR3 protein. TCRdb's processing, not the study's, gives the V and J calls here. The sample has tens of thousands of distinct CDR3 sequences, 7% to 8% seen once; the top ten hold about 2.1%. These data are taken from a study of human T cells and chemical hapten exposure. The overall study: Small differences in pooled library volume mainly drove the variation in TCR yields per sample. Study-level results: TCRs above 1 in 1000 frequency did not change with DPC sensitization.

The authors' total RNA extraction used unfractionated whole blood. The V gene's germline CDR1 is DFQATT and CDR2 SNEGSKA (reference sequence). This CDR3 region has 13 residues. Germline trimming cut 5 bases from V and 7 bases from J; bases unmatched to any gene: 5. This clonotype was sampled from a male donor in good health. The V and J genes are TRBV20-1 and TRBJ1-4; 9 bases fit TRBD1. The CDR3 loop reads CSAEDRGFEKLFF. The CDR3 DNA is TGCAGTGCTGAGGACAGGGGTTTTGAAAAACTGTTTTTT.